This T cell receptor beta chain was observed in a study of blood T cell repertoires in COVID-19. Background on the study: Specimens from acute and convalescent COVID-19 originated in the United States, Italy and Spain. Sources were T cells, B-cell-depleted T cells, or PBMCs; the material itself was cDNA or gDNA.

V dropped 5 bases and J dropped 1; count of bases not matched to a gene: 6. The CDR3 is made up of 14 amino acids. The germline V gene encodes CDR1 SGHRS and CDR2 YFSETQ. As handled by the study authors: Amplified reference gene primers provided the basis for estimating nucleated cell counts. Only in-frame clones appear in the TCRdb table, and some are missing; sequencing was by immunoSEQ multiplex PCR. V, J and clone size derive from that table, while D and trimming were established from the DNA sequence. The data show under 450,000 clones, about 80% seen once. This sequence was found in a human donor with acute or convalescent COVID-19. The donor label of this sample is uncertain. The sample consisted of peripheral blood. This chain connects TRBV5-1 to TRBJ2-7; 7 bases fit TRBD1. The CDR3 sequence: CASRTGKESYEQYF. CDR3 in DNA: TGCGCCAGCAGGACAGGGAAGGAATCCTACGAGCAGTACTTC.